These T cell receptor beta chains were read from a single sample in a study of blood T cell repertoires in COVID-19. Some clones are missing from TCRdb's copy, which holds only in-frame ones; the method was immunoSEQ multiplex PCR. The sample includes about 140,000 clones, roughly 88% of them seen just once. Material for sequencing was PBMCs or T cells enriched from blood (not recorded which). The receptors shown here come from a man in his forties or fifties who had recovered from COVID-19. The CDR3 runs from the conserved cysteine through the conserved F or W. A D gene is named only where the DNA matches it firmly. Expanded clones are given a class, and other clones once, few, many or no size at all.

.	.	TRBV19	TRBJ2-4	CASSSQINIQYF	TGTGCCAGTAGTAGCCAGATAAACATTCAGTACTTC
.	.	TRBV12-5	TRBJ2-1	CASGLVGVYGGYNEQFF	TGTGCTAGTGGTTTGGTCGGTGTATACGGAGGGTACAATGAGCAGTTCTTC
.	.	TRBV2	TRBJ1-1	CASSSTGWEPEAFF	TGTGCCAGCAGTTCGACAGGCTGGGAACCTGAAGCTTTCTTT
.	.	TRBV19	TRBJ2-6	CASKEDVGSGANVLTF	TGTGCCAGTAAGGAGGACGTAGGCTCTGGGGCCAACGTCCTGACTTTC
.	.	TRBV18	TRBJ2-5	CASSSGTPQETQYF	TGTGCCAGCTCGTCCGGGACACCTCAAGAGACCCAGTACTTC
.	TRBD1	TRBV5-4	TRBJ1-2	CASSSGQGGYTF	TGTGCCAGCAGCTCGGGACAGGGTGGCTACACCTTC
.	TRBD1	TRBV7-6	TRBJ1-3	CASSPMTGLSGNTIYF	TGTGCCAGCAGCCCTATGACAGGGCTCTCTGGAAACACCATATATTTT
.	TRBD2	TRBV6-5	TRBJ2-3	CASSYRLAGSTDTQYF	TGTGCCAGCAGTTACCGTCTAGCGGGGTCCACAGATACGCAGTATTTT
.	.	TRBV28	TRBJ1-6	CASSPAGTVKRNSPLHF	TGTGCCAGCAGTCCCGCCGGGACTGTAAAAAGGAATTCACCCCTCCACTTT
.	TRBD1	TRBV27	TRBJ1-6	CASSSGDRDSPLHF	TGTGCCAGCAGTTCGGGAGACAGGGATTCACCCCTCCACTTT
.	TRBD1	TRBV4-3	TRBJ2-7	CASSRRTGSYEQYF	TGCGCCAGCAGCCGCCGGACAGGCTCCTACGAGCAGTACTTC
.	TRBD2	TRBV11-2	TRBJ2-3	CASSFVGGVPDTQYF	TGTGCCAGCAGCTTCGTGGGGGGGGTACCAGATACGCAGTATTTT
.	.	TRBV30	TRBJ1-5	CAWSGASPRQPQHF	TGTGCCTGGAGTGGGGCCTCCCCGCGCCAGCCCCAGCATTTT
.	.	TRBV28	TRBJ1-5	CASTRPGRGSNQPQHF	TGTGCCAGCACCCGACCAGGGCGGGGGAGCAATCAGCCCCAGCATTTT
.	.	TRBV11-2	TRBJ2-7	CASSPLALSSYEQYF	TGTGCCAGCAGCCCTCTAGCGTTGAGCTCCTACGAGCAGTACTTC
.	.	TRBV30	TRBJ2-7	CAWRFGSSYEQYF	TGTGCCTGGAGATTCGGGAGCTCCTACGAGCAGTACTTC
.	TRBD1	TRBV28	TRBJ1-6	CASNLGGQGISPLHF	TGTGCCAGCAACCTGGGGGGACAGGGGATTTCACCCCTCCACTTT
.	.	TRBV3-1/TRBV3-2	TRBJ1-1	CASSQEAAGTEAFF	TGTGCCAGCAGCCAAGAGGCCGCAGGGACTGAAGCTTTCTTT
.	.	TRBV6-5	TRBJ1-2	CASGRADPGYTF	TGTGCCAGCGGCAGGGCTGACCCTGGCTACACCTTC
once	TRBD1	TRBV7-3	TRBJ1-2	CASSLSAGGRGYTF	TGTGCCAGCAGCTTATCGGCAGGGGGAAGGGGCTACACCTTC
.	TRBD1	TRBV7-8	TRBJ1-2	CASSLDRGNYGYTF	TGTGCCAGCAGCTTAGACAGGGGTAACTATGGCTACACCTTC
.	.	TRBV5-1	TRBJ1-1	CASSKLGGDTEAFF	TGCGCCAGCAGTAAGCTAGGCGGGGACACTGAAGCTTTCTTT
.	TRBD1	TRBV30	TRBJ2-7	CACNRDRGLHEQYF	TGTGCCTGCAACCGGGACAGGGGGCTCCACGAGCAGTACTTC
once	.	TRBV28	TRBJ1-5	CASSLGARVLSNQPQHF	TGTGCCAGCAGTTTAGGGGCCCGCGTCCTTAGCAATCAGCCCCAGCATTTT
.	TRBD2	TRBV27	TRBJ2-1	CASAIAGVYNEQFF	TGTGCCAGCGCGATAGCGGGGGTTTACAATGAGCAGTTCTTC
.	TRBD1	TRBV6-4	TRBJ1-5	CASSAWDRGLRNQPQHF	TGTGCCAGCAGTGCCTGGGACAGGGGGCTGCGCAATCAGCCCCAGCATTTT
.	.	TRBV24-1	TRBJ2-4	CATRDTRSKNIQYF	TGTGCCACCAGGGATACAAGGAGCAAAAACATTCAGTACTTC
.	TRBD1	TRBV7-9	TRBJ1-1	CASSYRDRGPAFF	TGTGCCAGCAGCTACCGGGACAGGGGGCCTGCTTTCTTT
.	.	TRBV7-2	TRBJ1-5	CASSLGQGQPQHF	TGTGCCAGCAGCTTAGGGCAGGGGCAGCCCCAGCATTTT
.	TRBD1	TRBV7-2	TRBJ1-1	CASSLGRGSKAFF	TGTGCCAGCAGCTTAGGCAGGGGGTCCAAAGCTTTCTTT
.	.	TRBV7-8	TRBJ1-5	CASTLDKNPSNSQPQHF	TGTGCCAGCACTTTAGACAAAAACCCTTCCAATAGTCAGCCCCAGCATTTT
once	TRBD1	TRBV5-8	TRBJ1-5	CASSPRQGQYNQPQHF	TGTGCCAGCAGCCCCCGACAGGGCCAATACAATCAGCCCCAGCATTTT
.	.	TRBV5-1	TRBJ2-3	CASSLDSDGTDTQYF	TGCGCCAGCAGCTTGGATAGCGATGGCACAGATACGCAGTATTTT
once	.	TRBV27	TRBJ2-3	CASSSNGNTQYF	TGTGCCAGCAGCTCTAATGGTAATACGCAGTATTTT
.	.	TRBV7-8	TRBJ2-1	CASSLIGGLYNEQFF	TGTGCCAGCAGCTTGATCGGGGGGCTTTACAATGAGCAGTTCTTC
once	TRBD2	TRBV4-1	TRBJ2-1	CASSNPGTSGSHEQFF	TGCGCCAGCAGCAATCCGGGGACTAGCGGGAGTCATGAGCAGTTCTTC
.	TRBD1	TRBV18	TRBJ1-1	CASSPGQGALTEAFF	TGTGCCAGCTCACCCGGACAGGGGGCTTTAACTGAAGCTTTCTTT
.	.	TRBV4-3	TRBJ1-3	CASSQEGAGHGNTIYF	TGCGCCAGCAGCCAAGAAGGCGCTGGGCATGGAAACACCATATATTTT
.	.	TRBV5-4	TRBJ1-3	CASSDDRSRSGNTIYF	TGTGCCAGCAGTGACGACAGGTCACGCTCTGGAAACACCATATATTTT
.	.	TRBV5-1	TRBJ2-3	CASSLGQGLRTDTQYF	TGCGCCAGCAGCTTGGGCCAGGGCCTTCGCACAGATACGCAGTATTTT